The sequence of this TCR beta chain was determined in a study of long-term antiretroviral therapy in people with HIV. Study results and caveats: Blood was collected between 2004 and 2017, possibly under older ART regimens. Repertoires in HIV (unlike those of controls) had narrower CDR3 length ranges. Clonal populations expanded prior to ART predominated within the repertoire at all time points.

This clone was recorded a few times. The antigen remains unidentified. They ran version v3.0 of the immunoSEQ assay at survey level. The data were produced by immunoSEQ multiplex PCR, yet TCRdb's version contains in-frame clones alone and is incomplete. The sample carries about 21,000 clones, less than 85% recorded once. Germline CDR1 and CDR2: MDHEN and SYDVKM. V shed 5 bases, J shed 5 bases, and the junction held 8 bases outside the gene matches. This CDR3 has 15 amino acids. Here the sequenced sample was unsorted PBMCs, taken around 1.8 years before starting antiretroviral therapy. The clonotype comes from a woman aged 40 to 50 with HIV. The chain links TRBV28 to TRBJ2-2; 7 bases are shared with TRBD2. CDR3 residues: CASSLSGGPTGELFF. The CDR3 region has the DNA TGTGCCAGCAGTCTCTCGGGAGGTCCGACCGGGGAGCTGTTTTTT. The variable domain in full, with the rest retrieved from reference TRBV28 and TRBJ2-2, is DVKVTQSSRYLVKRTGEKVFLECVQDMDHENMFWYRQDPGLGLRLIYFSYDVKMKEKGDIPEGYSVSREKKERFSLILESASTNQTSMYLCASSLSGGPTGELFFGEGSRLTVL.